The 28 T cell receptor beta chains in this list originate from one sample, sequenced in a study of shared clonotypes between healthy human individuals (dated by TCRdb to 2020 to 2022). Library construction relied on the immunoSEQ multiplex PCR assay. TCRdb holds this immuneACCESS table with in-frame rearrangements only. Some clones are missing; in checked studies, unresolved V genes explain under half, and the rest has no known cause. The sample yields fewer than 2.5 million clones; approximately 93% were counted once. Clones ranked in the top ten supply approximately 0.37% of the sample. Sequencing was carried out using naive CD4+ T cells from PBMCs. In light of the paper, this sample's cell subset or site label describes: CD45RA+ positively selected. The receptor source for this set is a young man in good health. Some clones in this sample may be carry-over from other donors' samples.

The chain uses TRBV2 and TRBJ1-5, with D perhaps matching TRBD1 (5 bases). The CDR3 is 14 amino acids. Trimming took 7 bases from V and 7 from J, leaving 17 bases between them. Per the germline V gene, CDR1 is SNHLY and CDR2 is FYNNEI. CDR3 in amino acids: CASTIGTHEQPQHF. As DNA, the CDR3 is TGTGCCAGCACCATCGGGACGCACGAGCAGCCCCAGCATTTT.

This rearrangement joins TRBV28 to TRBJ1-2, with 7 nucleotides matching TRBD1. This CDR3 comprises 15 residues. Unmatched junction bases numbered 6, after V lost 2 bases and J lost 3 bases. The germline V gene has CDR1 MDHEN and CDR2 SYDVKM. CDR3 bases: TGTGCCAGCAGTTTACGCGACAGGGCTTACTATGGCTACACCTTC. This encodes CASSLRDRAYYGYTF.

The genes are TRBV9 and TRBJ2-3; D might be TRBD2 (6 bases). The germline CDR1 and CDR2 sequences are SGDLS and YYNGEE. Deletions cut 3 bases from V and 4 bases from J, with 18 bases between. This CDR3 contains 16 residues. CDR3 sequence: CASSARGDGVSDTQYF. CDR3 nucleotide sequence: TGTGCCAGCAGCGCCCGCGGGGACGGAGTCTCAGATACGCAGTATTTT. The full variable domain, completed using reference TRBV9 and TRBJ2-3, is DSGVTQTPKHLITATGQRVTLRCSPRSGDLSVYWYQQSLDQGLQFLIQYYNGEERAKGNILERFSAQQFPDLHSELNLSSLELGDSALYFCASSARGDGVSDTQYFGPGTRLTVL.

The table lists this clone with a count of one. This CDR3 is also generated by other DNA sequences in the sample. CDR3 DNA: TGTGCCAGCAGGTCCTCTGGGGCCAACGTCCTGACTTTC. The encoded protein is CASRSSGANVLTF. The chain is built from TRBV9 and TRBJ2-6; no definite D call. Looked up from germline, CDR1 is SGDLS and CDR2 is YYNGEE. This CDR3 region has 13 residues. The V end was cut by 5 bases, the J end by 0 bases, with 3 bases between.

The chain joins TRBV5-6 to TRBJ2-5, with 11 positions matching TRBD2. The CDR3 consists of 15 residues. The ends lost 2 bases at V and 5 bases at J; junction bases unmatched: 5. The germline V gene has CDR1 SGHDT and CDR2 YYEEEE. The CDR3 coding sequence is TGTGCCAGCAGCTTCGTAGCGGGAGGGGACGAGACCCAGTACTTC. It specifies CASSFVAGGDETQYF.

This clone has just one count. The rearrangement uses TRBV12-1 and TRBJ1-3; the DNA was not used to check the table's D call, TRBD1. TRBV12-1 is an annotated pseudogene. The CDR3 totals 14 residues. The CDR3 DNA reads as TGTGCCAGCGGATCAGGGCTCTCTGGAAACACCATATATTTT. Protein sequence: CASGSGLSGNTIYF.

The genes are TRBV5-6 and TRBJ2-3, with 7 bases fitting TRBD2. Germline-derived CDR1 and CDR2 are SGHDT and YYEEEE. Losses at the gene ends were 0 bases for V and 8 bases for J; bases not matched to a gene: 9. There are 15 residues in the CDR3. The CDR3 DNA is TGTGCCAGCAGCTTGGGAGGACAATGGGGGGGTACGCAGTATTTT. Translation gives CASSLGGQWGGTQYF.

This clone came up once. J is TRBJ2-1 and V is TRBV9; D is perhaps TRBD1 (5 bases). This CDR3 spans 18 amino acids. Germline values: CDR1 SGDLS, CDR2 YYNGEE. Trimming stripped 2 bases from V and 0 bases from J, with 18 bases between. This CDR3 reads CASSVGATGFVSYNEQFF. The CDR3 coding sequence is TGTGCCAGCAGCGTTGGGGCTACAGGTTTTGTCTCCTACAATGAGCAGTTCTTC.

This chain connects TRBV29-1 to TRBJ2-5, with D uncertain. CDR1 and CDR2 (germline): SQVTM, ANQGSEA. There are 14 residues in the CDR3. V was shortened by 4 bases and J by 2 bases, with 14 bases between the two germline ends. The CDR3 nucleotides are TGCAGCGTTGGTCCTGTTTTGAAACAAGAGACCCAGTACTTC. It codes for CSVGPVLKQETQYF.

This rearrangement joins TRBV7-9 to TRBJ1-5; no firm D call. This CDR3 comprises 14 residues. Trimming took 2 bases from V and 0 from J, leaving 5 bases between them. Germline lookup yields CDR1 SEHNR and CDR2 FQNEAQ (reference sequence). The CDR3 nucleotides are TGTGCCAGCAGCTTACAGTATAGCAATCAGCCCCAGCATTTT. Amino acids: CASSLQYSNQPQHF.

This chain joins TRBV5-4 and TRBJ1-2, with a possible D match to TRBD1 (5 bases). CDR1 and CDR2 (germline): SGHNT, YYREEE (reference sequence). V lost 3 bases, J lost 2 bases, and 11 bases lay in between. CDR3 size: 14 residues. The CDR3: CASSSSTANYGYTF. The CDR3 nucleotides are TGTGCCAGCAGCTCTTCGACAGCAAACTATGGCTACACCTTC.

V and J are TRBV28 and TRBJ2-5; D ambiguous. Trimming took 7 bases from V and 2 from J, leaving 5 bases between them. Germline loops: CDR1 MDHEN, CDR2 SYDVKM. This CDR3 region has 11 residues. This chain's CDR3 is CASKTQETQYF. CDR3 sequence (DNA): TGTGCCAGCAAAACTCAAGAGACCCAGTACTTC.

This clone is a singleton in its sample. The rearrangement uses TRBV2 and TRBJ2-7; weak D call: TRBD1 (5 bases). Germline lookup yields CDR1 SNHLY and CDR2 FYNNEI. V gave up 5 bases and J gave up 3 bases, with 8 bases separating them. CDR3 size: 12 residues. CDR3 sequence reads: CASSSDSYEQYF. The CDR3, as DNA: TGTGCCAGCAGTTCCGACAGCTACGAGCAGTACTTC.

The chain couples TRBV28 to TRBJ1-1; a weak D match, TRBD1 (6 bases). This CDR3 comprises 14 residues. Germline loops: CDR1 MDHEN, CDR2 SYDVKM. Trimming left V 6 bases short and J 8 bases short, with 19 bases between. The CDR3 sequence: CASRKGQNTFEAFF. In nucleotides, the CDR3 is TGTGCCAGCAGAAAAGGACAGAATACCTTCGAAGCTTTCTTT.

V and J are TRBV27 and TRBJ2-6, with unresolved D. Germline CDR1 is MNHEY and CDR2 is SMNVEV (reference sequence). Trimming removed 3 bases at V and 3 bases at J, with 9 bases between. This CDR3 contains 15 residues. For the CDR3, the DNA is TGTGCCAGCAGTTTTTTCCTGGGTGGGGCCAACGTCCTGACTTTC. It translates to CASSFFLGGANVLTF. Based on the CDR3 plus reference TRBV27 and TRBJ2-6, the full variable domain is EAQVTQNPRYLITVTGKKLTVTCSQNMNHEYMSWYRQDPGLGLRQIYYSMNVEVTDKGDVPEGYKVSRKEKRNFPLILESPSPNQTSLYFCASSFFLGGANVLTFGAGSRLTVL.

V usage is TRBV19 and J usage is TRBJ1-3; D is perhaps TRBD1 (6 bases). CDR3 size: 19 residues. With 3 bases removed from V and 2 bases from J, the gap between germline ends came to 23 bases. The germline V gene encodes CDR1 LNHDA and CDR2 SQIVND (reference sequence). The CDR3 loop is CASSMGGTGTLVPGNTIYF. The CDR3 bases are TGTGCCAGTAGTATGGGGGGCACCGGGACTCTTGTACCTGGAAACACCATATATTTT.

As concerns this clone: The sample holds other DNA sequences that translate to the same CDR3. V gene TRBV6-5 combines with J gene TRBJ2-3; the D gene is possibly TRBD1 (6 bases). The length of the CDR3 is 14 residues. With 0 bases removed from V and 4 bases from J, the gap between germline ends came to 8 bases. CDR1 MNHEY and CDR2 SVGAGI come from the germline V gene. This chain's CDR3 is CASSYSRGSDTQYF. DNA for the CDR3: TGTGCCAGCAGTTACTCCAGGGGATCAGATACGCAGTATTTT.

V is TRBV5-1 and J is TRBJ2-2; the match to TRBD2 covers 13 bases. The ends lost 5 bases at V and 7 bases at J; junction bases unmatched: 8. Germline assignment: CDR1 SGHRS and CDR2 YFSETQ. This CDR3 is built from 16 residues. The CDR3 DNA reads as TGCGCCAGCAGACTAGCGGGAGGGCCTCGGGACGGGGAGCTGTTTTTT. It yields the protein CASRLAGGPRDGELFF.

CDR3 DNA: TGTGCCAGCAGTATAGGGCAGGGGGGAACTGAAGCTTTCTTT. Translation: CASSIGQGGTEAFF. The gene calls are TRBV2 and TRBJ1-1, with 7 bases that match TRBD1. Germline V gives CDR1 SNHLY, CDR2 FYNNEI. Germline trimming cut 5 bases from V and 5 bases from J; bases unmatched to any gene: 8. This CDR3 comprises 14 residues.

This chain connects TRBV11-3 to TRBJ2-3; a weak D match, TRBD2 (7 bases). The V and J ends lost 5 bases and 8 bases respectively, with 14 bases between them. There are 13 residues in the CDR3. The germline V gene has CDR1 SGHNT and CDR2 YENEEA. CDR3 sequence (DNA): TGTGCCAGCAGCCTACCCGGGGGGCCTACGCAGTATTTT. Amino acid sequence: CASSLPGGPTQYF.

This rearrangement joins TRBV6-1 to TRBJ2-5; D is ambiguous. The J call may be mistaken, given a closer DNA end match to TRBJ2-7. Per germline, CDR1 MNHNS and CDR2 SASEGT. The CDR3 totals 15 residues. CDR3 coding DNA: TGTGCCAGCAGTGATCCCCGGGCCCAGAACTACGAGCAGTACTTC. This codes for CASSDPRAQNYEQYF.

The V call is TRBV10-2, the J call TRBJ2-7, with D possibly being TRBD1 or TRBD2 (5 bases each). The V end was cut by 2 bases, the J end by 0 bases, with 11 bases between. CDR1 and CDR2 (germline): WSHSY, SAAADI. The CDR3 length is 15 residues. The CDR3 region is CASSERDLSSYEQYF. The CDR3 DNA is TGCGCCAGCAGTGAGCGGGACCTCAGCTCCTACGAGCAGTACTTC.

V and J are TRBV10-3 and TRBJ2-1; 12 bases fit TRBD2. The CDR3 contains 15 residues. With V trimmed by 6 bases and J by 9 bases, 9 bases remained unmatched. Germline CDR1 and CDR2: ENHRY and SYGVKD. CDR3 nucleotides: TGTGCCATCAGCCTGACTAGCGGGAGTTTCACTGAGCAGTTCTTC. It yields the protein CAISLTSGSFTEQFF.

This chain joins TRBV27 and TRBJ2-3, with D tentatively TRBD2 (5 bases). Deletions cut 5 bases from V and 0 bases from J, with 15 bases between. Per germline, CDR1 MNHEY and CDR2 SMNVEV (reference sequence). The CDR3 totals 16 residues. Here the CDR3 DNA reads TGTGCCAGCAGTCCCCGAGGGTGGTCAAGCACAGATACGCAGTATTTT. This codes for CASSPRGWSSTDTQYF.

This chain connects TRBV28 to TRBJ2-1; no clear D gene. The ends were cut back, 3 bases at V and 14 bases at J, with 11 bases in the middle. The germline V gene encodes CDR1 MDHEN and CDR2 SYDVKM. This CDR3 spans 11 amino acids. The CDR3 spells CASSLEESKFF. CDR3 coding DNA: TGTGCCAGCAGTTTGGAAGAGAGTAAGTTCTTC.

The rearrangement links TRBV28 to TRBJ1-3; D perhaps matches TRBD1 (6 bases). Germline V gives CDR1 MDHEN, CDR2 SYDVKM. The CDR3 length is 19 residues. V was cut by 0 bases and J by 4 bases, with 22 bases left in between. The CDR3 loop reads CASSLWSVPRGARGNTIYF. CDR3 coding DNA: TGTGCCAGCAGTTTATGGTCTGTTCCCAGGGGCGCGAGAGGAAACACCATATATTTT.

On this clone itself: Other DNA sequences in the sample encode the same CDR3. V is TRBV7-7 and J is TRBJ2-5; a possible D gene is TRBD2 (6 bases). This CDR3 spans 13 amino acids. Germline V lookup: CDR1 SSHAT, CDR2 FNYEAQ (reference sequence). Trimming took off 3 bases at V and 1 base at J, with 6 bases between the two ends. The CDR3, as DNA: TGTGCCAGCAGCTTGGGACTCCAAGAGACCCAGTACTTC. It yields the protein CASSLGLQETQYF.

The rearrangement joins TRBV9 to TRBJ2-7; D is unresolved. V was shortened by 0 bases and J by 3 bases, with 7 bases between the two germline ends. This CDR3 region has 13 residues. The germline V gene has CDR1 SGDLS and CDR2 YYNGEE. The CDR3 DNA is TGTGCCAGCAGCGTAGGGGTAGGCTACGAGCAGTACTTC. The encoded protein is CASSVGVGYEQYF. Variable domain in full (rest from reference TRBV9 and TRBJ2-7): DSGVTQTPKHLITATGQRVTLRCSPRSGDLSVYWYQQSLDQGLQFLIQYYNGEERAKGNILERFSAQQFPDLHSELNLSSLELGDSALYFCASSVGVGYEQYFGPGTRLTVT.